The entry below gives a single TCR beta chain sequence along with its context. This specimen includes other DNA sequences encoding the same CDR3. The data stem from a study of shared clonotypes between healthy human individuals. Study as a whole: The donor group consisted of a couple of women and a few men, aged 18 to 49.

Per sorted-subset replicate PCR, input was around 220 ng DNA, representing about 29,000 T cell genomes. The method was immunoSEQ multiplex PCR; TCRdb's version includes in-frame clones alone and lacks a portion of them. Of roughly 2.4 million clones in the sample, almost 96% are singletons; the top ten hold roughly 0.13%. CDR1 and CDR2 from the germline V gene are SGHRS and YFSETQ. V trimming: 0 bases; J trimming: 1 base; junction bases outside the gene matches: 3. The CDR3 runs to 16 residues. This receptor was identified in a man aged 18 to 30 in good health. The V gene is TRBV5-1, the J gene TRBJ2-5, with 10 bases fitting TRBD2. The sequencing input was naive CD4+ T cells sorted from blood. Sample subset: CD45RA+ positively selected. In nucleotides, the CDR3 is TGCGCCAGCAGCTTGGCCGTAGCGGGGGGCCAAGAGACCCAGTACTTC. It is translated as CASSLAVAGGQETQYF.